Each of the 11 T cell receptor beta chains below was sequenced from the same sample in a study of control samples from healthy donors and cancer patients. Sequencing used immunoSEQ multiplex PCR; TCRdb keeps in-frame clones, though not all of them. The table records 150,000 or so clones, around 94% of them present only once. Sequenced sample: PBMCs. The receptors were sampled from a man between 60 and 70 years old with colorectal cancer.

This clone has just one count. The rearrangement uses TRBV2 and TRBJ2-2; possibly TRBD2 for D (7 bases). CDR1 is SNHLY and CDR2 is FYNNEI in the germline V gene. The CDR3 consists of 14 residues. V was trimmed by 2 bases and J by 7 bases, leaving 11 bases between them. CDR3 DNA: TGTGCCAGCAGTGAACGGGGGGCGGTCGGGGAGCTGTTTTTT. Protein sequence: CASSERGAVGELFF.

This chain connects TRBV25-1 to TRBJ2-3; a possible D gene is TRBD2 (7 bases). In germline, CDR1 is MGHDK, CDR2 SYGVNS. CDR3 length: 14 residues. Trimming took 6 bases from V and 2 from J, leaving 12 bases between them. The CDR3 reads CASRGGLITDTQYF. The CDR3 coding sequence is TGTGCCAGCAGGGGGGGGCTGATCACAGATACGCAGTATTTT.

As concerns this clone: A junction end diverges from the germline sequence, so it may reflect a read error. The CDR3 coding sequence is TGTGCCAGCAGTTACGGGTATCGGGCAGGGAGGCAAGGGACCCAGTACTTC. Translating it yields CASSYGYRAGRQGTQYF. V gene TRBV6-2 or TRBV6-3 combines with J gene TRBJ2-5; possible D gene TRBD2, 6 bases. Germline V gives CDR1 MNHEY, CDR2 SVGEGT. This CDR3 comprises 17 residues.

V gene TRBV11-3 combines with J gene TRBJ2-1, with D perhaps matching TRBD1 or TRBD2 (6 bases each). The V end was cut by 4 bases, the J end by 5 bases, with 12 bases between. The CDR3 runs to 14 residues. The germline CDR1 and CDR2 sequences are SGHNT and YENEEA. The CDR3 DNA reads as TGTGCCAGCAGCTACGGGGGCTCGGACAATGAGCAGTTCTTC. This codes for CASSYGGSDNEQFF.

The chain employs TRBV6-2 or TRBV6-3 and TRBJ2-1; 7 bases are a match to TRBD2. V shed 5 bases and J 0 bases; nucleotides not matched to a gene: 7. The CDR3 loop spans 16 amino acids. Germline V CDR1 and CDR2: MNHEY, SVGEGT. CDR3 region: CASSMTSPSSYNEQFF. CDR3 nucleotide sequence: TGTGCCAGCAGTATGACTAGCCCGAGCTCCTACAATGAGCAGTTCTTC.

The chain has TRBV2 and TRBJ2-5; D unresolved. Between the trimmed V and J ends, which lost 1 base and 0 bases, there was a span of 6 bases. The CDR3 is 14 residues long. Germline CDR1 and CDR2: SNHLY and FYNNEI. The CDR3 DNA is TGTGCCAGCAGTGAAGGGGTCAACCAAGAGACCCAGTACTTC. Translated, it gives CASSEGVNQETQYF.

V usage is TRBV5-1 and J usage is TRBJ1-1; D is unresolved. Trimming took off 5 bases at V and 0 bases at J, with 8 bases between the two ends. The CDR3 loop spans 13 amino acids. Germline values: CDR1 SGHRS, CDR2 YFSETQ. CDR3 sequence (DNA): TGCGCCAGCAGTCAACAGATGAACACTGAAGCTTTCTTT. Its translation is CASSQQMNTEAFF. Full variable domain (outside the CDR3, taken from reference TRBV5-1 and TRBJ1-1): KAGVTQTPRYLIKTRGQQVTLSCSPISGHRSVSWYQQTPGQGLQFLFEYFSETQRNKGNFPGRFSGRQFSNSRSEMNVSTLELGDSALYLCASSQQMNTEAFFGQGTRLTVV.

The J gene is TRBJ1-3, the V gene TRBV6-5; D is uncertain. CDR3 length: 15 residues. With 5 bases removed from V and 2 bases from J, the gap between germline ends came to 13 bases. The germline V gene encodes CDR1 MNHEY and CDR2 SVGAGI. Here the CDR3 DNA reads TGTGCCAGCAGTCTTCGTCCGAGTCCTGGAAACACCATATATTTT. Amino acid sequence: CASSLRPSPGNTIYF.

The CDR3 loop is CATSPGQGRDISYNEQFF. The CDR3 DNA follows: TGTGCCACCAGTCCGGGACAGGGAAGAGACATCTCCTACAATGAGCAGTTCTTC. The V call is TRBV24-1, the J call TRBJ2-1; 9 nucleotides align to TRBD1. Unmatched junction bases numbered 11, after V lost 6 bases and J lost 0 bases. CDR1 and CDR2 from the germline V gene are KGHDR and SFDVKD. The CDR3 is 18 residues long.

About this clone itself: An end of the junction does not agree with germline; a read error may underlie this. The rearrangement uses TRBV5-1 and TRBJ1-2; 10 positions agree with TRBD1. This CDR3 comprises 16 residues. The V gene's germline CDR1 is SGHRS and CDR2 YFSETQ. As DNA, the CDR3 is TGCGCCAGCAGGTTGGTGACGGGACAGGGGATCTATGGCTACACCTTC. This sequence encodes CASRLVTGQGIYGYTF. The full variable domain, its missing parts supplied by reference TRBV5-1 and TRBJ1-2, is KAGVTQTPRYLIKTRGQQVTLSCSPISGHRSVSWYQQTPGQGLQFLFEYFSETQRNKGNFPGRFSGRQFSNSRSEMNVSTLELGDSALYLCASRLVTGQGIYGYTFGSGTRLTVV.

V is TRBV10-2 and J is TRBJ1-2, with 9 bases matching TRBD1. CDR3 length: 14 amino acids. The germline gives CDR1 WSHSY, CDR2 SAAADI. V shed 0 bases, J shed 8 bases, and the junction held 4 bases outside the gene matches. The CDR3, as DNA: TGCGCCAGCAGTGAGTCGGGGACAGGGACCGGCTACACCTTC. Translation: CASSESGTGTGYTF.